The 20 T cell receptor delta chains below were found in one sample sequenced in a study of gamma-delta T cells after stem cell transplantation. TCRdb reprocessed the RT-PCR reads using CATT. The sample lists 900 to 1,300 delta-chain clones; over 1% were seen once. Sequenced: gamma-delta T cells. The receptors come from a human donor. It is not recorded whose cells these are; they may come from a transplant donor.

The CDR3 spells CACDTLLGDPKLIF. CDR3 in DNA: TGTGCCTGTGACACCCTACTGGGGGACCCGAAACTCATCTTT. V and J are TRDV2 and TRDJ1; TRDD3 matches at 9 bases. Germline V gene data show CDR1 as GEAIGNYY and CDR2 as EKD. The V gene end was trimmed by 0 bases and the J gene end by 8 bases; junction bases not matched to a gene: 6. The CDR3 spans 14 residues.

This clone was seen a few times. TCRdb's protein, taken from a much larger clone, differs from this DNA's translation at residue 14, likely owing to a read error; the protein displayed comes from the DNA. This rearrangement joins TRDV2 to TRDJ1, with 8 nucleotides matching TRDD3. The CDR3 runs to 19 residues. Trimming cost V 4 bases and J 4 bases; bases outside gene matches: 22. Germline assignment: CDR1 GEAIGNYY and CDR2 EKD. The CDR3 sequence is CACDPLSILGDSGSDKLIF. The CDR3 DNA sequence: TGTGCCTGTGATCCACTTTCCATTTTGGGGGATTCTGGGAGCGATAAACTCATCTTT.

The V call is TRDV2, the J call TRDJ1; 11 nucleotides align to TRDD3. This CDR3 is 17 amino acids long. Germline trimming cut 2 bases from V and 0 bases from J; bases unmatched to any gene: 7. CDR1 GEAIGNYY and CDR2 EKD come from the germline V gene. CDR3 bases: TGTGCCTGTGACAGCTTACTGGGGGATAACGACACCGATAAACTCATCTTT. It codes for CACDSLLGDNDTDKLIF.

In its sample, this clone was seen a few times. The sample contains more than one DNA sequence encoding this CDR3. V gene TRDV2 combines with J gene TRDJ1, with TRDD3 matching 9 bases. The ends lost 7 bases at V and 1 base at J; junction bases unmatched: 12. This CDR3 is built from 16 residues. Germline CDR1 reads GEAIGNYY; CDR2 reads EKD. The chain's CDR3 is CACDPLLGDTTDKLIF. The DNA for the CDR3 is TGTGCCTGCGACCCGCTACTGGGGGACACCACCGATAAACTCATCTTT.

This clone was seen only a few times. It differs at one base from a far larger clone, so likely a read error. Distinct nucleotide sequences in the sample also encode this CDR3. The CDR3: CACDILGDTPDKLIF. CDR3 nucleotides: TGTGCCTGTGACATTCTGGGGGATACGCCTGATAAACTCATCTTT. The chain combines TRDV2 with TRDJ1; 12 positions agree with TRDD3. This CDR3 region has 15 residues. Germline values: CDR1 GEAIGNYY, CDR2 EKD. The trim removed 2 bases at V and 5 bases at J, leaving 5 bases unmatched.

This clone appeared a few times. The rearrangement joins TRDV1 to TRDJ1, with TRDD3 matching 7 bases. The CDR3 sequence is 21 residues long. Germline values: CDR1 TSWWSYY, CDR2 QGS. J lost 0 bases, V lost 0 bases, and 19 bases had no gene match. CDR3 region: CALGELTPIRLYWGYTDKLIF. DNA of the CDR3: TGTGCTCTTGGGGAACTTACCCCCATCCGGCTCTACTGGGGATACACCGATAAACTCATCTTT.

Turning to this clone: A far larger clone is a single base away, which makes a read error likely. The sample holds other DNA sequences that translate to the same CDR3. V usage is TRDV2 and J usage is TRDJ1, with 12 bases matching TRDD3. CDR3 length: 19 residues. CDR1 and CDR2 (germline): GEAIGNYY, EKD. The CDR3 sequence: CACDPVLGDTFRYTDKLIF. The CDR3 DNA reads as TGTGCCTGTGACCCAGTACTGGGGGATACTTTCCGGTACACCGATAAGCTCATCTTT.

This clone showed up just a few times. A far larger clone lies a single base away; this is likely a read error. This sequence joins TRDV2 and TRDJ1; the match to TRDD3 covers 13 bases. The CDR3 has 21 residues. Germline V gene data show CDR1 as GEAIGNYY and CDR2 as EKD. The CDR3, as DNA: TGTGCCTGTGAACCAGTACTGGGGGATACGAATGAACCCGGCGAGACCGATAGACTCATCTTT. Translated, it gives CACEPVLGDTNEPGETDRLIF.

This clone was counted between two and nine times. J is TRDJ1 and V is TRDV2; 10 positions match TRDD3. The V segment lost 0 bases and the J segment 9 bases; nucleotides outside the gene matches: 12. The CDR3 contains 16 residues. CDR1 and CDR2 from the germline V gene are GEAIGNYY and EKD. The DNA of the CDR3 is TGTGCCTGTGACACCGTATCCCTACTGGGGGATCGGCAACTCATCTTT. This sequence encodes CACDTVSLLGDRQLIF.

This clone occurred a few times. A much bigger clone sits one base away, suggesting this may be a read error. The sample carries other DNA sequences with the same CDR3. The chain couples TRDV2 to TRDJ1; the match to TRDD3 covers 10 bases. The CDR3 is 21 amino acids. With 0 bases clipped from V and 4 bases from J, the junction kept 22 bases outside the gene matches. In germline, CDR1 is GEAIGNYY, CDR2 EKD. CDR3 DNA: TGTGCCTGTGACACCTTGCATGGACCAACTGGGGGGGGATACGCGGTCGATAAACTCATCTTT. Translating gives CACDTLHGPTGGGYAVDKLIF.

The chain is built from TRDV2 and TRDJ1, with D maybe TRDD3 (6 bases). Germline lookup yields CDR1 GEAIGNYY and CDR2 EKD. V gave up 0 bases and J gave up 2 bases, with 21 bases separating them. CDR3 length: 18 amino acids. The CDR3 region is CACDTLWGDTSQTDKLIF. Written as DNA, the CDR3 is TGTGCCTGTGACACCTTGTGGGGGGACACCAGTCAGACCGATAAACTCATCTTT.

This clone was observed a handful of times. The chain has TRDV2 and TRDJ1, with 10 bases identical to TRDD3. The CDR3 is 15 residues long. Trimming cost V 0 bases and J 2 bases; bases outside gene matches: 2. The germline V gene has CDR1 GEAIGNYY and CDR2 EKD. This chain's CDR3 is CACDTSLGDTDKLIF. CDR3 nucleotide sequence: TGTGCCTGTGACACCTCACTGGGGGATACCGATAAACTCATCTTT.

Only a few counts were recorded for this clone. The translation of this DNA and the TCRdb protein of a much larger clone differ at residue 9, probably owing to a read error; the protein shown here is translated from the DNA. The genes are TRDV2 and TRDJ1; the D gene is possibly TRDD3 (5 bases). Trimming stripped 2 bases from V and 0 bases from J, with 24 bases between. From germline, CDR1 is GEAIGNYY and CDR2 EKD. There are 19 residues in the CDR3. The CDR3 nucleotides read TGTGCCTGTGACATCGTGGGGAACCATGAGGGATCGTACACCGATAAACTCATCTTT. Translating it yields CACDIVGNHEGSYTDKLIF.

This clone was picked up a small number of times. The translation of this DNA and the TCRdb protein of a much larger clone differ at residue 11, probably owing to a read error; the protein shown here is translated from the DNA. The chain has TRDV2 and TRDJ1, with 12 bases lining up with TRDD3. The V gene end was trimmed by 4 bases and the J gene end by 2 bases; junction bases not matched to a gene: 7. This CDR3 region has 16 residues. Germline CDR1 is GEAIGNYY and CDR2 is EKD. The DNA of the CDR3 is TGTGCCTGTGAACCCCTGGGGGATACGCAGACCGATAAACTCATCTTT. Residues: CACEPLGDTQTDKLIF.

The table lists this clone with a few counts. The chain recombines TRDV2 with TRDJ1, with D uncertain. Trimming cost V 6 bases and J 4 bases, with 20 bases left between them. Per the germline V gene, CDR1 is GEAIGNYY and CDR2 is EKD. The CDR3 is 15 residues long. The CDR3 bases are TGTGCCTGTATTCTTGTACCCGGCGAGGACGATAAACTCATCTTT. Amino acids: CACILVPGEDDKLIF.

The sample holds a few counts of this clone. It differs at one base from a far larger clone, so likely a read error. Other DNA sequences of this sample code for an identical CDR3. The chain couples TRDV2 to TRDJ1; 12 bases are a match to TRDD3. Germline values: CDR1 GEAIGNYY, CDR2 EKD. The CDR3 consists of 22 residues. CDR3 sequence: CACDKVTPGGYDPPGAEGKLIF. Written as DNA, the CDR3 is TGCGCCTGTGACAAGGTCACGCCTGGGGGATACGACCCCCCCGGGGCAGAGGGCAAACTCATCTTT.

This clone has more than one count but fewer than ten. A far more abundant clone sits one base away, making this likely a read error. This sample also contains other DNA sequences that code for the same CDR3. This rearrangement joins TRDV2 to TRDJ1; 9 bases fit TRDD3. The length of the CDR3 is 16 residues. The germline gives CDR1 GEAIGNYY, CDR2 EKD. V trimming: 4 bases; J trimming: 3 bases; junction bases outside the gene matches: 11. The CDR3 DNA follows: TGTGCCTGTGAACCCCTAGGGGATACGCAGGCCGATAAACTCATCTTT. Amino acids: CACEPLGDTQADKLIF.

Regarding this clone: A much bigger clone sits one base away, suggesting this may be a read error. The same CDR3 is also encoded by other DNA sequences in this sample. CDR3 DNA: TGTGCCTGCGACTCCTTGGCGGAGTACACCGATAAACTCATCTTT. It translates to CACDSLAEYTDKLIF. The chain uses TRDV2 and TRDJ1, with no clear D. The CDR3 spans 15 residues. V lost 7 bases and J 0 bases, leaving 17 bases between the germline ends. Germline CDR1 is GEAIGNYY and CDR2 is EKD.

On this clone itself: The protein recorded in TCRdb matches a much larger clone and deviates from this DNA's translation at residue 10, suggesting a read error; the protein here is obtained by translating the DNA. The rearrangement links TRDV2 to TRDJ1; 10 positions agree with TRDD3. After removal of 3 bases from V and 2 bases from J, the junction contained 14 bases not matched to a gene. The CDR3 is 18 residues long. Germline CDR1 reads GEAIGNYY; CDR2 reads EKD. Here the CDR3 reads CACDLLGDAQEPTDKLIF. Here the CDR3 DNA reads TGTGCCTGTGACTTACTGGGGGATGCGCAAGAACCTACCGATAAACTCATCTTT.

Relative to its sample, this clone is large. The rearrangement joins TRDV2 to TRDJ1, with 10 bases lining up with TRDD3. Germline V lookup: CDR1 GEAIGNYY, CDR2 EKD. The CDR3 loop spans 19 amino acids. The ends lost 2 bases at V and 7 bases at J; junction bases unmatched: 21. In DNA form, the CDR3 reads TGTGCCTGTGACAGGTCCTACTGGGGGATGGGCCGAAATTCCGGTAAACTCATCTTT. This encodes CACDRSYWGMGRNSGKLIF.